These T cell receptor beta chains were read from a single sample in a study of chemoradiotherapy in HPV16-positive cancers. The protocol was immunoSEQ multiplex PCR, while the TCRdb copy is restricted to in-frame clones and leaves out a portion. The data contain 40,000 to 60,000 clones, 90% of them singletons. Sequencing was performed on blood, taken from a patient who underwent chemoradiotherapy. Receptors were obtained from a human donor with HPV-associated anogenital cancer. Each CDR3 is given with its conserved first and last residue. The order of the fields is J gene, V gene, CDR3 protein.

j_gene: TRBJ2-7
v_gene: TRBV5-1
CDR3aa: CASSPGGQGLSDEQYF

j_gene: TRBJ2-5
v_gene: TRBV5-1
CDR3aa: CASSLGAGQETQYF

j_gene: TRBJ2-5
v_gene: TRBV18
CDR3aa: CASSPRGQSPQETQYF

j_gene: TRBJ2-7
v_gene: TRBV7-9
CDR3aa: CASSLRRGGGEQYF

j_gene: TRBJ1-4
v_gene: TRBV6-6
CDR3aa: CASSPWGATNEKLFF

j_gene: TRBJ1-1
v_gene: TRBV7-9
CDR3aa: CASSYDGPMNTEAFF

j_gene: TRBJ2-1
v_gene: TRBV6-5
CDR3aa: CASSYSVGESYNEQFF

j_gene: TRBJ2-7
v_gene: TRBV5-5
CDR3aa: CASSFHRDPTYEQYF

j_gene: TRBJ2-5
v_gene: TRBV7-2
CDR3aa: CASSFYQKTQYF

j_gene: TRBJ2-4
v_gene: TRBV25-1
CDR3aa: CASSEYWGSPAKNIQYF

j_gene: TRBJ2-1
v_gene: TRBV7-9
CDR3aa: CASSLSEGGNEQFF

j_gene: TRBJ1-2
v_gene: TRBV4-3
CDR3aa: CASSLSQGSGYTF

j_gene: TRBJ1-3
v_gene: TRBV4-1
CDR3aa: CASSQDGTSGNTIYF

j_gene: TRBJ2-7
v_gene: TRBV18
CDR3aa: CASSPRGTSGSYEQYF

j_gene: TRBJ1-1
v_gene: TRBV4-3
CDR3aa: CASSQDGQGKTEAFF

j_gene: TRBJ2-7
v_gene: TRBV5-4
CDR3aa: CASSTFSGSYEQYF

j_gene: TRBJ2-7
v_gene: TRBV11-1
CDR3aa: CASSLGPLDGSYEQYF

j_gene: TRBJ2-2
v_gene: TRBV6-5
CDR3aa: CASSYGRGGPPGELFF

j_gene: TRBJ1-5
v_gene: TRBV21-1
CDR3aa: CASSITSTEGNQPQHF

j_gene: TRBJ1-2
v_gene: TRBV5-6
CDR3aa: CASSREAAYGYTF

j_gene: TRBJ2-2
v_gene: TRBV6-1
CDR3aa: CAESQANTGELFF

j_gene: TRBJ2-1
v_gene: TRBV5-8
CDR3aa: CASSLGFRSGGENEQFF

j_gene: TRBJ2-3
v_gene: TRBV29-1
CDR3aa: CSVEEGGQPDTQYF

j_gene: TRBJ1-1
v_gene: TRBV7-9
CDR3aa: CASSLFANTEAFF

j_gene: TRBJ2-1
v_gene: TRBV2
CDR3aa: CASSLGQEVEQFF

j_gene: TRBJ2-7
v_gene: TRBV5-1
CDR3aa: CASSLDAGSYEQYF

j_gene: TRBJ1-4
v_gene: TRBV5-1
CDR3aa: CASSYSPGQMNEKLFF

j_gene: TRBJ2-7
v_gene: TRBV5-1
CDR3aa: CASSLVGATYEQYF

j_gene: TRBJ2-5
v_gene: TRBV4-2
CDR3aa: CASSQEKRGGETQYF

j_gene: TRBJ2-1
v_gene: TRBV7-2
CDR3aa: CASSFRGGGTYNEQFF

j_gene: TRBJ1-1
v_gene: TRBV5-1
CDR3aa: CASSLDTGGTAEAFF

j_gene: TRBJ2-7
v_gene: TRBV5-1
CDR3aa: CASSWRGTLEKEGYEQYF

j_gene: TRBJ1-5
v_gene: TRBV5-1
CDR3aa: CASSLEGGDQPQHF

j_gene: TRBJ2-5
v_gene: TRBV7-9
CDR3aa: CASSFRAETQYF

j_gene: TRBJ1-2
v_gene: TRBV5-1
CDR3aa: CASSLSPSGTGDYGYTF

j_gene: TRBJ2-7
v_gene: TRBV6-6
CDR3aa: CASSLGTGRGEQYF

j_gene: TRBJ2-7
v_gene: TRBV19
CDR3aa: CASSISGAGVGQYF

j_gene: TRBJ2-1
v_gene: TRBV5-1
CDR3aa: CASSLDGVNEQFF

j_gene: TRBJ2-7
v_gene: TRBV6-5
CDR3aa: CASSSRGVFPGEQYF

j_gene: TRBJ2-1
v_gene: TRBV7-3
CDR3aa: CASSLPGRALNEQFF

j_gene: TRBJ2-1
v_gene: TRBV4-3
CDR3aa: CASSRSGGQYNEQFF

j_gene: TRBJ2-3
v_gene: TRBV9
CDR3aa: CASSEGLAGGGGGTDTQYF

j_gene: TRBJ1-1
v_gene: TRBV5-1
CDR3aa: CASTLEGQYTEAFF

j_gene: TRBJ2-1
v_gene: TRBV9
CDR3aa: CASSVDVTGGREQFF

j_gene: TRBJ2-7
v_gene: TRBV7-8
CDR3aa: CASSPRTGGYEQYF

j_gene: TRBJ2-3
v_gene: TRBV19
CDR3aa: CASSISGVRTDTQYF

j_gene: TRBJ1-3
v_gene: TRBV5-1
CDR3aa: CASSLELPGPGTIYF

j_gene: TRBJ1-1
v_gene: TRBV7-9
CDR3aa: CASSLSGNTEAFF

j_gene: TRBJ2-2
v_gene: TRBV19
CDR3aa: CASSIESRYTGELFF

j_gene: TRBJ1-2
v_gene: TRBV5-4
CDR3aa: CASRLTDRPLYGYTF

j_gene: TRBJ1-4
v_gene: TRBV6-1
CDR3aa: CASSAAEKLFF

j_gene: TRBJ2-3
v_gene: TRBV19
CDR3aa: CASSPTGTAFTDTQYF

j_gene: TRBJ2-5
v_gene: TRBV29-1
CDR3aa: CSVEREKGRQETQYF

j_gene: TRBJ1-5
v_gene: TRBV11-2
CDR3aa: CASSLEGGQPQHF

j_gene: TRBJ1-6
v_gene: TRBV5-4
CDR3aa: CASSLDNSPLHF